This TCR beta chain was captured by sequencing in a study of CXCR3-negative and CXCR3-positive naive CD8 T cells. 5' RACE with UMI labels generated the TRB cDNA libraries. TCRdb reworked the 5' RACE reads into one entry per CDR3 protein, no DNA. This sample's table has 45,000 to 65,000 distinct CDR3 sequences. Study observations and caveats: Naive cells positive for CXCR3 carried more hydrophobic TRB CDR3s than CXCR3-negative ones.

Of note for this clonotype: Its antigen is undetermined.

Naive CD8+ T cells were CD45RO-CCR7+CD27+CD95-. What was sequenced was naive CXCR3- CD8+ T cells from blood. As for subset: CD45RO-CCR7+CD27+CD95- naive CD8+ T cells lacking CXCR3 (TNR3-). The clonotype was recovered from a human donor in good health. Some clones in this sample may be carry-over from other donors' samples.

The CDR3 loop is CASSDSGLGYTF. This sequence joins TRBV6-4 and TRBJ1-2. This CDR3 has 12 residues. CDR1 and CDR2 (germline): MRHNA, SNTAGT.